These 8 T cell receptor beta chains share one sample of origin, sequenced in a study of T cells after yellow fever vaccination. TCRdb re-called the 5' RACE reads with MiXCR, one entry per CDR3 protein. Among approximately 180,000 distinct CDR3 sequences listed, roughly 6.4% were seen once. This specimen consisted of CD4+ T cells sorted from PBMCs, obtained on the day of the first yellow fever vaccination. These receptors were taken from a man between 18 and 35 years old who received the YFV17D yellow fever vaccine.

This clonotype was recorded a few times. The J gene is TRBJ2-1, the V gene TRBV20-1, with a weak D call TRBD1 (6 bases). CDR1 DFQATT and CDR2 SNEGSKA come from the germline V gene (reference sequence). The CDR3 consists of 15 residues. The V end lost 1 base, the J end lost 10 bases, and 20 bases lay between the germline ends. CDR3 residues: CSARVAGDIGLEQFF. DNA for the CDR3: TGCAGTGCTAGAGTAGCAGGGGACATCGGGCTAGAGCAGTTCTTC.

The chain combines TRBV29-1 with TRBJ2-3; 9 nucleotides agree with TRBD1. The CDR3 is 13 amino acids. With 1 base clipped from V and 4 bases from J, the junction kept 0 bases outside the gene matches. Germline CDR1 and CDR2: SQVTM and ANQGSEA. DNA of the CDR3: TGCAGCGTTGAAGGACAGGGGGCAGATACGCAGTATTTT. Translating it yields CSVEGQGADTQYF.

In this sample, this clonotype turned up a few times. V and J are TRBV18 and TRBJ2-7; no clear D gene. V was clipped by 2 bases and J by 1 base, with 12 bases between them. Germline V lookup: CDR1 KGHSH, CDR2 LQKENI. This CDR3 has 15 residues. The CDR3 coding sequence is TGTGCCAGCTCACCAGTGGCAGCCATATCCTACGAGCAGTACTTC. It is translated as CASSPVAAISYEQYF.

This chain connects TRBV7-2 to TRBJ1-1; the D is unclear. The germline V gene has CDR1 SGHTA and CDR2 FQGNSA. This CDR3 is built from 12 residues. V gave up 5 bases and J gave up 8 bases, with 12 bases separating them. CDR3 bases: TGTGCCAGCAGCAGTTACCGGGGAGAAGCTTTCTTT. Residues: CASSSYRGEAFF.

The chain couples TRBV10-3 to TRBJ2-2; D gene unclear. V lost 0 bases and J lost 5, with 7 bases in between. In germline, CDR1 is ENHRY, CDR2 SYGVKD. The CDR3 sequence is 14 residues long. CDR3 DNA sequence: TGTGCCATCAGTGAGTCGCCCCCGACCGGGGAGCTGTTTTTT. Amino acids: CAISESPPTGELFF.

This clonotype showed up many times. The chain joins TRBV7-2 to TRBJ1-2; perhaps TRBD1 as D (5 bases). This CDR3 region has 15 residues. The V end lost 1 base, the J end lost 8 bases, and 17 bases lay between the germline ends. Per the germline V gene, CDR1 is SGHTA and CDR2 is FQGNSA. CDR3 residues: CASSLVGTDGRGYTF. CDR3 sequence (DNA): TGTGCCAGCAGCTTAGTAGGGACGGATGGCCGGGGCTACACCTTC. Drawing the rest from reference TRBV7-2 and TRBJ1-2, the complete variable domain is GAGVSQSPSNKVTEKGKDVELRCDPISGHTALYWYRQSLGQGLEFLIYFQGNSAPDKSGLPSDRFSAERTGGSVSTLTIQRTQQEDSAVYLCASSLVGTDGRGYTFGSGTRLTVV.

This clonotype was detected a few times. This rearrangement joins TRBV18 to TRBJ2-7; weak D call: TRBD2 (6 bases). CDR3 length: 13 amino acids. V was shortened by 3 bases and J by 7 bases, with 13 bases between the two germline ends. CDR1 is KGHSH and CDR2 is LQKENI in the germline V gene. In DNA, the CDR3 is TGTGCCAGCTCACCTTGGAGGGCGGGGGAGCAGTACTTC. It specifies CASSPWRAGEQYF. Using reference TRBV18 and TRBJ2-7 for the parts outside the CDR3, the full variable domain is NAGVMQNPRHLVRRRGQEARLRCSPMKGHSHVYWYRQLPEEGLKFMVYLQKENIIDESGMPKERFSAEFPKEGPSILRIQQVVRGDSAAYFCASSPWRAGEQYFGPGTRLTVT.

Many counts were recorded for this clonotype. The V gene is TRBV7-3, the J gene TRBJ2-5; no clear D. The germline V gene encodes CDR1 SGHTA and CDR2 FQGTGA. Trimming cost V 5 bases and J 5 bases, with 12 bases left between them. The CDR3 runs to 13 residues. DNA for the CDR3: TGTGCCAGCAGCCCGCCAGGATCGGAGACCCAGTACTTC. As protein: CASSPPGSETQYF.